This T cell receptor beta chain derives from a study of cytomegalovirus exposure and HLA in healthy donors. Though nominally healthy at sampling, donors likely had unrecorded immune exposures. Study-level findings and limits: The authors considered a cluster of highly shared sequence variants likely to be a sequencing artifact. Evidence from a later analysis indicated that most CMV-associated TCR beta chains looked HLA-restricted.

Germline CDR1 SGHRS, CDR2 YFSETQ. V trimming: 4 bases; J trimming: 3 bases; junction bases outside the gene matches: 5. The CDR3 has 15 residues. A word on this clone: The antigen is unknown.

The PCR contained 60 Vbeta and 13 Jbeta primers. The table came from immunoSEQ multiplex PCR; TCRdb's copy has only in-frame clones and leaves some out. The data contain some 200,000 clones, approximately 80% of them seen just once; the ten biggest clones take up over 2%. The origin of this receptor is a woman aged 45-65 years in good health and CMV-seropositive. The rearrangement links TRBV5-1 to TRBJ1-5; TRBD1 aligns across 9 bases. Sample: PBMCs. DNA for the CDR3: TGCGCCAGCAGCGTCGGGACAGGGAACAATCAGCCCCAGCATTTT. This gives the protein CASSVGTGNNQPQHF.